This T cell receptor (beta chain) was documented in a study of blood T cell repertoires in COVID-19. Looked up from germline, CDR1 is SEHNR and CDR2 is FQNEAQ (reference sequence). After removal of 5 bases from V and 4 bases from J, the junction contained 11 bases not matched to a gene. The length of the CDR3 is 16 residues. This clone has a handful of counts. The repertoire was sequenced with immunoSEQ multiplex PCR; TCRdb's copy has only in-frame clones and lacks some. The sample contains around 310,000 clones, roughly 90% of which appear only once. Input material: PBMCs or T cells enriched from blood (not recorded which). This TCR was recovered from a woman between 40 and 55 years old who had recovered from COVID-19. This sequence joins TRBV7-9 and TRBJ2-1; the match to TRBD2 covers 7 bases. In nucleotides, the CDR3 is TGTGCCAGCAGCCCAAAAGTGGCGGGAGTGTACAATGAGCAGTTCTTC. It codes for CASSPKVAGVYNEQFF.